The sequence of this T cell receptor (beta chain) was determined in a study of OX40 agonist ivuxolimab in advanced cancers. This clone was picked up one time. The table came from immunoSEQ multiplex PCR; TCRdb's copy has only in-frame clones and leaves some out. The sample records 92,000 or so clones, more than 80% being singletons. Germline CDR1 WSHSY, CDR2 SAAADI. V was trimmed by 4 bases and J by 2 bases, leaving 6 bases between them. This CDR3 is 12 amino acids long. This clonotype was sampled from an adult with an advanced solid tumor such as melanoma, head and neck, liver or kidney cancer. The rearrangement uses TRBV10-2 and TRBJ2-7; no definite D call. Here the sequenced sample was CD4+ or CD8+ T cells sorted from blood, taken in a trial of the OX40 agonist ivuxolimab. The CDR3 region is CASSGDTYEQYF. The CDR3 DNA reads TGCGCCAGCAGTGGCGATACCTACGAGCAGTACTTC.